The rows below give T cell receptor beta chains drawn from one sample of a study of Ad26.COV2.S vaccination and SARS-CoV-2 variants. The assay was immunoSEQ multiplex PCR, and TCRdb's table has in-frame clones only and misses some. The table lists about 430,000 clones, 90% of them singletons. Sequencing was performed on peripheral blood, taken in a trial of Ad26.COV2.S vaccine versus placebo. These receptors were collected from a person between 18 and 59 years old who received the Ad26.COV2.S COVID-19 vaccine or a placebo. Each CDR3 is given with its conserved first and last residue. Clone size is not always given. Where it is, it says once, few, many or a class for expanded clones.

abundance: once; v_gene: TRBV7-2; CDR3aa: CASSFAGGSSYNEQFF
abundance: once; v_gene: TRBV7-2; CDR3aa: CASSLGGSYNSPLHF
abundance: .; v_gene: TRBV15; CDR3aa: CATSREGTSGLETQYF
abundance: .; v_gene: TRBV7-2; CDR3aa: CATKDWENYGYTF
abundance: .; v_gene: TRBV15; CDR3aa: CATSVTRGYEQYF
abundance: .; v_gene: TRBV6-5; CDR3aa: CASSRSGSSYEQYF
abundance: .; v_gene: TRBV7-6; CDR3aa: CASSLGLAGSDSYEQYF
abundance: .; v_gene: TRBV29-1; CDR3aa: CSVEDPLAGSSYNEQFF
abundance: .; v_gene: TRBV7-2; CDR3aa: CASSLGYNEQFF
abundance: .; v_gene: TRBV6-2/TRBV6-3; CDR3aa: CASSPLDYEQYF
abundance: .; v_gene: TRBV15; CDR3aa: CATSRSGTGRRTEAFF
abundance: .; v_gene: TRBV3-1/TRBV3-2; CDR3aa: CASSQLATGIQYF
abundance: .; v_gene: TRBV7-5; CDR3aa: CVRRPGPETQYF
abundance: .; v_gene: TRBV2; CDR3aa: CASSEGPLRTDYEQYF
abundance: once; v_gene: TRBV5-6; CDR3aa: CASSEYSNQPQHF
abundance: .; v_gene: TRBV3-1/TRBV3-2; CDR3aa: CASSQGYNEQFF
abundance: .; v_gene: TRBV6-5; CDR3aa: CASSFSDGNTGELFF
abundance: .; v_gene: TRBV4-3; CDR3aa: CASSQGYGDGADTQYF
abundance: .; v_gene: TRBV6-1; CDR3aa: CASSEVGGTYEQYF
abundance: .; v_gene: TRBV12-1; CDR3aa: CASSPPPGHNTGELFF
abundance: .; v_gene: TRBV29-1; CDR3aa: CSVDRLAGRPSTDTQYF
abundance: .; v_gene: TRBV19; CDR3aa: CASSAGLPPYEQYF